This is a list of T cell receptor beta chains from one sample in a study of post-analysis software for immune sequencing data. TCRdb fed the PCR reads into MiXCR, producing one record per CDR3 protein. The sample holds about 460,000 distinct CDR3 sequences, roughly 45% seen once. The sample consisted of blood. The receptors shown here come from a girl aged 5 to 17 with multiple sclerosis. Both conserved end residues are part of each CDR3. A D gene is named only where the DNA matches it firmly. The size entry is marked missing in some rows and otherwise reads once, few, many or a size class.

TGCAGTGCACCTGACAGTATTGTTACCGGGGAGCTGTTTTTT	CSAPDSIVTGELFF	NA	NA	TRBV20-1	TRBJ2-2
TGCAGTGCTTTGATCACAGTGTTCCAAGAGACCCAGTACTTC	CSALITVFQETQYF	NA	once	TRBV20-1	TRBJ2-5
TGCGCCAGCAGCCAAGAGCCTAGCGGGAGCACAGATACGCAGTATTTT	CASSQEPSGSTDTQYF	TRBD2	NA	TRBV4-1	TRBJ2-3
TGTGCCAGTAGTATGTCCCCAACAGGGCGTAGGACCGAGCAGTACTTC	CASSMSPTGRRTEQYF	NA	NA	TRBV19	TRBJ2-7
TGTGCCACCAGCAGAGAGGCTAGCGGGAGGGAGGGGACTAGCACAGATACGCAGTATTTT	CATSREASGREGTSTDTQYF	TRBD2	NA	TRBV15	TRBJ2-3
TGCAGTGCGCAACAGGGGGCCCACGAGCAGTACTTC	CSAQQGAHEQYF	TRBD1	few	TRBV20-1	TRBJ2-7
TGCGCCAGCAGCCTCGGACAGGGCCCAGAGGGCTACGAGCAGTACTTC	CASSLGQGPEGYEQYF	TRBD1	few	TRBV4-1	TRBJ2-7
TGTGCCAGCAGTTTATTGGTCGGAGTTCCCTACGAGCAGTACTTC	CASSLLVGVPYEQYF	NA	few	TRBV28	TRBJ2-7
TGCGCCAGCAGCTTGGACACCCAAGAGACCCAGTACTTC	CASSLDTQETQYF	NA	many	TRBV5-1	TRBJ2-5
TGTGCCAGCAGTTACGCAGGACAGTCTGGGGCCAACGTCCTGACTTTC	CASSYAGQSGANVLTF	NA	few	TRBV6-5	TRBJ2-6
TGCAGCGTTGAAGATGGCTGGACACAGGGATATGGCTACACCTTC	CSVEDGWTQGYGYTF	NA	NA	TRBV29-1	TRBJ1-2